The 27 T cell receptor beta chains reported below all come from one sample, sequenced in a study of blood T cell repertoires in COVID-19. Sequencing used immunoSEQ multiplex PCR; TCRdb keeps in-frame clones, though not all of them. In the table there are roughly 290,000 clones, 70% to 90% of which are singletons. The sequencing sample was made of PBMCs or T cells enriched from blood (not recorded which). Receptor source: a woman aged 40 to 55 who had recovered from COVID-19.

CDR3 nucleotide sequence: TGTGCCAGCAGTTACAGCCATCGAATCCAGGGAAACGTCCTGACTTTC. Its translation: CASSYSHRIQGNVLTF. V usage is TRBV6-5 and J usage is TRBJ2-6, with D tentatively TRBD1 (5 bases). V was clipped by 2 bases and J by 10 bases, with 18 bases between them. This CDR3 has 16 amino acids. The germline V gene encodes CDR1 MNHEY and CDR2 SVGAGI.

V and J are TRBV7-9 and TRBJ1-1; D may be TRBD1 (6 bases). The CDR3 covers 17 residues. From germline, CDR1 is SEHNR and CDR2 FQNEAQ (reference sequence). V was pared by 1 base and J by 1 base, with 16 bases between. The CDR3 loop reads CASSLVNTGISNTEAFF. As DNA, the CDR3 is TGTGCCAGCAGCTTAGTTAATACAGGGATATCGAACACTGAAGCTTTCTTT.

This chain connects TRBV5-4 to TRBJ1-1, with 9 bases matching TRBD1. This CDR3 has 15 residues. J was trimmed by 1 base and V by 5 bases; bases with no gene match: 6. Germline CDR1 is SGHNT and CDR2 is YYREEE (reference sequence). This CDR3 reads CASRTTGGTNTEAFF. The CDR3 nucleotides read TGTGCCAGCAGGACGACAGGGGGGACGAACACTGAAGCTTTCTTT.

V usage is TRBV30 and J usage is TRBJ1-1; TRBD1 might be the D (6 bases). The CDR3 consists of 14 residues. In germline, CDR1 is GTSNPN, CDR2 SVGIG (reference sequence). The V end lost 4 bases, the J end lost 0 bases, and 12 bases lay between the germline ends. CDR3 region: CAWIRTDMNTEAFF. The CDR3 DNA reads TGTGCCTGGATTAGGACAGACATGAACACTGAAGCTTTCTTT.

As concerns this clone: In the same sample, other DNA sequences code for this CDR3. J is TRBJ1-5 and V is TRBV18, with 10 bases matching TRBD1. V gave up 3 bases and J gave up 5 bases; unmatched junction bases: 1. Germline V CDR1 and CDR2: KGHSH, LQKENI. CDR3 length equals 14 residues. CDR3 sequence (DNA): TGTGCCAGCTCACCCGGGACAGGGGATCAGCCCCAGCATTTT. This sequence encodes CASSPGTGDQPQHF.

This chain joins TRBV19 and TRBJ2-3, with TRBD2 identical over 9 bases. J gave up 6 bases and V 3 bases, and 7 bases lay outside the gene matches. The CDR3 extends over 15 amino acids. Germline lookup yields CDR1 LNHDA and CDR2 SQIVND (reference sequence). The chain's CDR3 is CASSIQAGGADTQYF. In DNA, the CDR3 is TGTGCCAGTAGTATCCAAGCGGGAGGAGCGGATACGCAGTATTTT. The whole variable domain, remainder taken from reference TRBV19 and TRBJ2-3, is DGGITQSPKYLFRKEGQNVTLSCEQNLNHDAMYWYRQDPGQGLRLIYYSQIVNDFQKGDIAEGYSVSREKKESFPLTVTSAQKNPTAFYLCASSIQAGGADTQYFGPGTRLTVL.

V gene TRBV7-2 combines with J gene TRBJ2-7; 10 bases match TRBD2. The germline CDR1 and CDR2 sequences are SGHTA and FQGNSA. The CDR3 sequence is 15 residues long. J lost 1 base, V lost 5 bases, and 5 bases had no gene match. DNA of the CDR3: TGTGCCAGCAGCACCGCTAGCGGGAGTTCCTACGAGCAGTACTTC. Its protein is CASSTASGSSYEQYF.

This chain uses TRBV7-9 with TRBJ2-3, with 8 bases aligning to TRBD2. The CDR3 runs 13 residues. V gave up 7 bases and J gave up 6 bases; unmatched junction bases: 6. From germline, CDR1 is SEHNR and CDR2 FQNEAQ (reference sequence). The CDR3 region has the DNA TGTGCCAGCACTCTGACTAGCGCGGATACGCAGTATTTT. This sequence encodes CASTLTSADTQYF.

The chain links TRBV1 to TRBJ2-7; no DNA check was done on the table's D call, TRBD2. TRBV1 is described as a pseudogene. The CDR3 consists of 17 residues. The CDR3 loop is CTSSQDRGTPRHYEQYF. The DNA of the CDR3 is TGCACCAGCAGCCAAGATCGAGGCACCCCGAGGCACTACGAGCAGTACTTC.

The rearrangement joins TRBV7-9 to TRBJ1-2, with no clear D. V was shortened by 3 bases and J by 8 bases, with 16 bases between the two germline ends. Looked up from germline, CDR1 is SEHNR and CDR2 is FQNEAQ (reference sequence). The CDR3 has 14 amino acids. The CDR3 DNA reads as TGTGCCAGCAGCTTTACCCGCGGAGGAGCGGGCTACACCTTC. Its translation: CASSFTRGGAGYTF.

V usage is TRBV27 and J usage is TRBJ2-3; 8 nucleotides align to TRBD2. CDR3 length: 16 amino acids. Germline V gene sequence: CDR1 MNHEY, CDR2 SMNVEV (reference sequence). V gave up 1 base and J gave up 1 base; unmatched junction bases: 4. The CDR3 protein is CASSLFSGIGTDTQYF. In DNA form, the CDR3 reads TGTGCCAGCAGTTTATTTAGCGGGATCGGCACAGATACGCAGTATTTT.

CDR3 in DNA: TGTGCCAGCAGCTTAGAGAGAAACAATGAGCAGTTCTTC. Amino acids: CASSLERNNEQFF. The chain carries TRBV11-3 and TRBJ2-1; D is uncertain. CDR1 and CDR2 from the germline V gene are SGHNT and YENEEA. Between the trimmed V and J ends, which lost 0 bases and 5 bases, there was a span of 5 bases. The CDR3 spans 13 residues.

This chain uses TRBV27 with TRBJ2-5; 11 bases align to TRBD2. The CDR3 has 15 residues. With V trimmed by 4 bases and J by 4 bases, 5 bases remained unmatched. Germline V gene data show CDR1 as MNHEY and CDR2 as SMNVEV (reference sequence). CDR3 bases: TGTGCCAGCAGTTCGATAGCGGGAGGGTCAGAGACCCAGTACTTC. Protein product: CASSSIAGGSETQYF.

The V gene is TRBV7-2, the J gene TRBJ2-5; TRBD2 might be the D (7 bases). The CDR3 is 16 residues long. Per the germline V gene, CDR1 is SGHTA and CDR2 is FQGNSA. V lost 1 base and J 3 bases, leaving 15 bases between the germline ends. The CDR3 bases are TGTGCCAGCAGCTTAGTAGGGGGGGGGCTAAAAGAGACCCAGTACTTC. Translation gives CASSLVGGGLKETQYF.

This clone was counted a single time. The rearrangement uses TRBV2 and TRBJ1-5; TRBD1 is a possible D gene (6 bases). CDR3 length equals 14 residues. Deletions cut 8 bases from V and 6 bases from J, with 17 bases between. Germline V gene sequence: CDR1 SNHLY, CDR2 FYNNEI. CDR3 nucleotides: TGTGCCAGCCAGTCCGGGACCAGGGGTCAGCCCCAGCATTTT. As protein: CASQSGTRGQPQHF.

This clone was observed a handful of times. Germline is not matched at one junction end, which may reflect a read error. This rearrangement joins TRBV7-7 to TRBJ1-5, with 7 bases lining up with TRBD1. The germline V gene has CDR1 SSHAT and CDR2 FNYEAQ (reference sequence). The CDR3 runs to 13 residues. The CDR3 spells CASSLDRNQPQHF. The CDR3 DNA reads as TGTGCTAGCAGCTTGGACAGGAATCAGCCCCAGCATTTT.

The gene calls are TRBV19 and TRBJ2-7, with 10 bases that match TRBD1. Losses at the gene ends were 3 bases for V and 0 bases for J; bases not matched to a gene: 5. Per germline, CDR1 LNHDA and CDR2 SQIVND (reference sequence). This CDR3 is built from 16 residues. CDR3 DNA: TGTGCCAGTAGTATGAAGGGGACAGGGGCCTCCTACGAGCAGTACTTC. This sequence encodes CASSMKGTGASYEQYF.

The chain recombines TRBV3-1 (or the pseudogene TRBV3-2) with TRBJ1-5; TRBD1 might be the D (6 bases). There are 14 residues in the CDR3. Germline CDR1 and CDR2: LGHDT and YNNKEL (reference sequence). Trimming cost V 4 bases and J 5 bases, with 12 bases left between them. The CDR3 nucleotides read TGTGCCAGCAGCCCGGGACAAAGCTATCAGCCCCAGCATTTT. Translating gives CASSPGQSYQPQHF.

The genes are TRBV24-1 and TRBJ2-2; 10 bases line up with TRBD2. The CDR3 runs to 16 residues. Germline CDR1 KGHDR, CDR2 SFDVKD. V lost 4 bases to trimming and J lost 1 base; unmatched junction nucleotides: 2. Written as DNA, the CDR3 is TGTGCCACCAGTGACCGGACTAGCGGGAACACCGGGGAGCTGTTTTTT. Translated, it gives CATSDRTSGNTGELFF.

This chain links TRBV28 with TRBJ1-5; D gene uncertain. CDR1 and CDR2 from the germline V gene are MDHEN and SYDVKM. V shed 2 bases and J shed 6 bases, with 8 bases lying between them. This CDR3 spans 13 amino acids. Here the CDR3 reads CASSLGWSQPQHF. CDR3 DNA sequence: TGTGCCAGCAGTTTAGGGTGGAGTCAGCCCCAGCATTTT. The entire variable domain, with the rest obtained from reference TRBV28 and TRBJ1-5, is as follows: DVKVTQSSRYLVKRTGEKVFLECVQDMDHENMFWYRQDPGLGLRLIYFSYDVKMKEKGDIPEGYSVSREKKERFSLILESASTNQTSMYLCASSLGWSQPQHFGDGTRLSIL.

The V gene is TRBV5-1, the J gene TRBJ1-4; a possible D gene is TRBD1 (6 bases). Trimming cost V 4 bases and J 5 bases, with 21 bases left between them. CDR3 length: 17 residues. The germline CDR1 and CDR2 sequences are SGHRS and YFSETQ. CDR3: CASSLPTGVGGNEKLFF. CDR3 in DNA: TGCGCCAGCAGCCTACCGACAGGCGTCGGCGGGAATGAAAAACTGTTTTTT.

This clone has just one count. The chain joins TRBV7-2 to TRBJ2-3, with D tentatively TRBD2 (6 bases). CDR3 size: 16 residues. V shed 5 bases and J shed 4 bases, with 19 bases lying between them. Germline CDR1 and CDR2: SGHTA and FQGNSA. CDR3 sequence reads: CASSPIGAGSADTQYF. The DNA for the CDR3 is TGTGCCAGCAGCCCCATCGGGGCGGGATCAGCAGATACGCAGTATTTT. The whole variable domain, remainder taken from reference TRBV7-2 and TRBJ2-3, is GAGVSQSPSNKVTEKGKDVELRCDPISGHTALYWYRQSLGQGLEFLIYFQGNSAPDKSGLPSDRFSAERTGGSVSTLTIQRTQQEDSAVYLCASSPIGAGSADTQYFGPGTRLTVL.

The gene calls are TRBV28 and TRBJ1-2; 7 nucleotides line up with TRBD1. There are 13 residues in the CDR3. With 5 bases clipped from V and 7 bases from J, the junction kept 7 bases outside the gene matches. Germline CDR1 reads MDHEN; CDR2 reads SYDVKM. The CDR3 loop is CASSPNQGGGYTF. The CDR3, as DNA: TGTGCCAGCAGTCCGAACCAGGGGGGTGGCTACACCTTC.

The gene calls are TRBV4-1 and TRBJ2-2; tentative D call: TRBD2 (7 bases). Germline CDR1 is MGHRA and CDR2 is YSYEKL. Trimming took 0 bases from V and 0 from J, leaving 14 bases between them. The CDR3 length is 18 residues. Here the CDR3 reads CASSQEGRGGPNTGELFF. The CDR3 coding sequence is TGCGCCAGCAGCCAAGAAGGTAGGGGGGGCCCGAACACCGGGGAGCTGTTTTTT.

The genes are TRBV19 and TRBJ2-7; the match to TRBD1 covers 8 bases. CDR1 and CDR2 (germline): LNHDA, SQIVND (reference sequence). The CDR3 sequence is 15 residues long. After removal of 5 bases from V and 1 base from J, the junction contained 7 bases not matched to a gene. Here the CDR3 DNA reads TGTGCCAGTAGTGCCCCCGGGACAGGTTCCTACGAGCAGTACTTC. Protein product: CASSAPGTGSYEQYF.

The V and J genes are TRBV30 and TRBJ1-4; D is uncertain. CDR1 is GTSNPN and CDR2 is SVGIG in the germline V gene (reference sequence). Trimming removed 0 bases from V and 2 bases from J, with 4 bases in between. The CDR3 totals 13 residues. The CDR3, as DNA: TGTGCCTGGAGTGTCGTCACTAATGAAAAACTGTTTTTT. The encoded protein is CAWSVVTNEKLFF. The full variable domain, rest sourced from reference TRBV30 and TRBJ1-4, is SQTIHQWPATLVQPVGSPLSLECTVEGTSNPNLYWYRQAAGRGLQLLFYSVGIGQISSEVPQNLSASRPQDRQFILSSKKLLLSDSGFYLCAWSVVTNEKLFFGSGTQLSVL.

The chain combines TRBV28 with TRBJ1-2; D unresolved. V lost 5 bases to trimming and J lost 8 bases, with 15 bases between them. The CDR3 runs to 13 residues. Germline loops: CDR1 MDHEN, CDR2 SYDVKM. The CDR3 bases are TGTGCCAGCAGTACTCCCTGGAGGGTAGGCTACACCTTC. This sequence encodes CASSTPWRVGYTF.